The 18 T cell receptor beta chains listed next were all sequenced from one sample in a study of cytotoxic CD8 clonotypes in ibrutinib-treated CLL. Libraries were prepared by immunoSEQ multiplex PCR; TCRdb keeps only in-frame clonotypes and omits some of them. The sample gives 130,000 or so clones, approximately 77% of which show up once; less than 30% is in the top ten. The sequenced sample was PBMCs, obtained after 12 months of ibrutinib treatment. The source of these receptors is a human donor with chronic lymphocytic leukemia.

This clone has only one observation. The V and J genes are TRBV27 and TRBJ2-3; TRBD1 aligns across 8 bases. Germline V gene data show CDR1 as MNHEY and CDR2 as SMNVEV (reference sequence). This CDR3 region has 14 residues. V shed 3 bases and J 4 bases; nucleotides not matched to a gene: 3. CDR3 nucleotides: TGTGCCAGCAGTTTCAGGGGGCAGTCAGATACGCAGTATTTT. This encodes CASSFRGQSDTQYF.

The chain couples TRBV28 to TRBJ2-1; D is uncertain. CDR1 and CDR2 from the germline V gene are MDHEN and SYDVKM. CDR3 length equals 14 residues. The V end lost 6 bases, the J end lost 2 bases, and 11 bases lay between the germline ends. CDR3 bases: TGTGCCAGCAGGGTGCGCCTTCCCTACAATGAGCAGTTCTTC. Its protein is CASRVRLPYNEQFF. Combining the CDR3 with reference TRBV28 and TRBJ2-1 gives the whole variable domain DVKVTQSSRYLVKRTGEKVFLECVQDMDHENMFWYRQDPGLGLRLIYFSYDVKMKEKGDIPEGYSVSREKKERFSLILESASTNQTSMYLCASRVRLPYNEQFFGPGTRLTVL.

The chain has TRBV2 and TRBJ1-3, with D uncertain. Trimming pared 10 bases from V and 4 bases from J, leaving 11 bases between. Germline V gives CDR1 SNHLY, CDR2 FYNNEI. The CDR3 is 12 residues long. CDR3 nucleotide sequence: TGTGCCATAGACGGGTGGGGAAACACCATATATTTT. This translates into CAIDGWGNTIYF.

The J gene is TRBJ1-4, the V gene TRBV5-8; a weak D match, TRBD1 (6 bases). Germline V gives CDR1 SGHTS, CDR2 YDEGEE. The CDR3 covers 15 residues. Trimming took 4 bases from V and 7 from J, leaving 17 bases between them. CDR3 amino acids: CASSLGGSIREKLFF. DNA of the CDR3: TGTGCCAGCAGCCTAGGGGGGTCTATCCGTGAAAAACTGTTTTTT.

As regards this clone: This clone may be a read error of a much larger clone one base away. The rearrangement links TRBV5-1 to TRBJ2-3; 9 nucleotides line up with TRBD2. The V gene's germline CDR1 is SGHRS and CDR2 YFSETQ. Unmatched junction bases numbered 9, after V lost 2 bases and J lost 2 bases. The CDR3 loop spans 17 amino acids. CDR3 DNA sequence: TGCGCCAGCAGCTTAGCGGGGGGCGAACCGACCACAGATACGCAGTATTTT. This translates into CASSLAGGEPTTDTQYF. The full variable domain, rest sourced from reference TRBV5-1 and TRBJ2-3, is KAGVTQTPRYLIKTRGQQVTLSCSPISGHRSVSWYQQTPGQGLQFLFEYFSETQRNKGNFPGRFSGRQFSNSRSEMNVSTLELGDSALYLCASSLAGGEPTTDTQYFGPGTRLTVL.

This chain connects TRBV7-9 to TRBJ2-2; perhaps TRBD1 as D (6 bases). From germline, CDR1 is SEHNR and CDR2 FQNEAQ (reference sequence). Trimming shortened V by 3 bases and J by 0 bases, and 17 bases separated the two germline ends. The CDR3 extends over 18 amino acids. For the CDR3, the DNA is TGTGCCAGCAGCTTGGTTCGGGCCGGGACACCGAACACCGGGGAGCTGTTTTTT. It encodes CASSLVRAGTPNTGELFF. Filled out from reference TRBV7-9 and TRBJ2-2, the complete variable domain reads DTGVSQNPRHKITKRGQNVTFRCDPISEHNRLYWYRQTLGQGPEFLTYFQNEAQLEKSRLLSDRFSAERPKGSFSTLEIQRTEQGDSAMYLCASSLVRAGTPNTGELFFGEGSRLTVL.

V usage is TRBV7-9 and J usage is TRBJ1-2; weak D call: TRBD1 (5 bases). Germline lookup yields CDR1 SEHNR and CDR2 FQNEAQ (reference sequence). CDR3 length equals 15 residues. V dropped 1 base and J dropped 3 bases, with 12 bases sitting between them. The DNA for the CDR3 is TGTGCCAGCAGCTTAGGGCCAGGGTGGGACTATGGCTACACCTTC. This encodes CASSLGPGWDYGYTF.

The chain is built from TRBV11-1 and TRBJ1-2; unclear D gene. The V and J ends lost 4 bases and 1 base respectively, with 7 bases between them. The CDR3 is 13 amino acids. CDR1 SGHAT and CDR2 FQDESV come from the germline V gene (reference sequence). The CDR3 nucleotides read TGTGCCAGCAGCTCCTTAGATAACTATGGCTACACCTTC. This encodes CASSSLDNYGYTF.

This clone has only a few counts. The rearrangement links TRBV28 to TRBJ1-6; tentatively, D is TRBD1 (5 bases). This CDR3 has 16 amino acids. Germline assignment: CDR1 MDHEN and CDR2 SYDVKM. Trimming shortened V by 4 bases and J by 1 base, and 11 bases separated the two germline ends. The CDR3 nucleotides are TGTGCCAGCAGTTCGCCGGGGGGGTCCTATAATTCACCCCTCCACTTT. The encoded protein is CASSSPGGSYNSPLHF. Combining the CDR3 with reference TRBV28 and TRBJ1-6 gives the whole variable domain DVKVTQSSRYLVKRTGEKVFLECVQDMDHENMFWYRQDPGLGLRLIYFSYDVKMKEKGDIPEGYSVSREKKERFSLILESASTNQTSMYLCASSSPGGSYNSPLHFGNGTRLTVT.

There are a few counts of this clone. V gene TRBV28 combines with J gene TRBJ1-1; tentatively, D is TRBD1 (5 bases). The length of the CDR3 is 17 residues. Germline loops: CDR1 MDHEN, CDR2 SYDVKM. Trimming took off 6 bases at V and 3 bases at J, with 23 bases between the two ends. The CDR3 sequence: CASSERGEGRPHTEAFF. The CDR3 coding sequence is TGTGCCAGCAGCGAGAGAGGAGAGGGGCGTCCACACACTGAAGCTTTCTTT.

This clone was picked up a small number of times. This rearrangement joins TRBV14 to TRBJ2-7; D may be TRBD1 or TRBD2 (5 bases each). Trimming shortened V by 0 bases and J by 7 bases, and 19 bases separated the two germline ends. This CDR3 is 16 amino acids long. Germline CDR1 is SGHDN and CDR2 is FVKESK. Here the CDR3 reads CASSQEMWQGVEEQYF. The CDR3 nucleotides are TGTGCCAGCAGCCAAGAGATGTGGCAGGGAGTGGAAGAGCAGTACTTC.

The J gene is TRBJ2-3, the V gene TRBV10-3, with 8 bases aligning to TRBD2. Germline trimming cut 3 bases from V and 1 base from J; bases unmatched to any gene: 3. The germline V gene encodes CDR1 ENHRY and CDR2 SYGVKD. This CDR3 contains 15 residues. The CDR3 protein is CAISDLSGGTDTQYF. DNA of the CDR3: TGTGCCATCAGTGATCTTAGCGGGGGCACAGATACGCAGTATTTT.

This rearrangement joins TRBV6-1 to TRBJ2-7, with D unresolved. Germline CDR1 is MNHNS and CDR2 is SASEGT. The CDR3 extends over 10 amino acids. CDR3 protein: CASNGYEQYF. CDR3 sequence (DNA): TGTGCTTCAAATGGGTACGAGCAGTACTTC.

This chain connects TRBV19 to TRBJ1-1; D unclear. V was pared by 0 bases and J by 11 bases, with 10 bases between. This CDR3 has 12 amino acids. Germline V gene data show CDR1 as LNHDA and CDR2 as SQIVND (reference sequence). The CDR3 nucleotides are TGTGCCAGTAGTATAGAAAGAGGAGAGGCTTTCTTT. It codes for CASSIERGEAFF.

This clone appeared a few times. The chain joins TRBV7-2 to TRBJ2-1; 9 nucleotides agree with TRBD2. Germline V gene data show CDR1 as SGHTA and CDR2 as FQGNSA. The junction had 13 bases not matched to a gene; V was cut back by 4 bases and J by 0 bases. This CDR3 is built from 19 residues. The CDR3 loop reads CASSSPSGGRASSYNEQFF. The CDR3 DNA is TGTGCCAGCAGCTCCCCGTCCGGCGGGAGGGCTAGCTCCTACAATGAGCAGTTCTTC.

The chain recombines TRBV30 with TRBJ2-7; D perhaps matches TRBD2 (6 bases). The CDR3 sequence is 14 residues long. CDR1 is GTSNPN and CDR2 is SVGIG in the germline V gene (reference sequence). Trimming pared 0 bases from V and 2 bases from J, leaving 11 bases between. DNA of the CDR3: TGTGCCTGGAGTGTACGGGGGATTCCCTACGAGCAGTACTTC. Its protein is CAWSVRGIPYEQYF.

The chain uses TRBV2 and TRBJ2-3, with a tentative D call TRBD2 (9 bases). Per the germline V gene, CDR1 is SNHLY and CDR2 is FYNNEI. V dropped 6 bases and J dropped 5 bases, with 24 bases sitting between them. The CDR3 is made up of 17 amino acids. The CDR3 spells CASRQGATSGALDTQYF. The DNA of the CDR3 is TGTGCCAGCAGGCAGGGGGCGACTAGCGGAGCCTTAGATACGCAGTATTTT.

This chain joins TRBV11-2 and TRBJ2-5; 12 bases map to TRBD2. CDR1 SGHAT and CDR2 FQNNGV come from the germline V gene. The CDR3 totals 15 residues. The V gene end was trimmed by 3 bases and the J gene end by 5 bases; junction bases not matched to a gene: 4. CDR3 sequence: CASSFASGRGETQYF. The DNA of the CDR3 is TGTGCCAGCAGCTTCGCTAGCGGGAGGGGCGAGACCCAGTACTTC.